This is a list of T cell receptor beta chains from one sample in a study of T-cell reconstitution after alpha-beta-depleted transplantation in children. TCRdb re-analysed the PCR reads in MiXCR, keeping a single row per CDR3 protein. The sample has 250,000 to 300,000 distinct CDR3 sequences, 11% seen once; the top ten hold about 25%. Sequenced material: peripheral blood, taken 180 days after TCRalphabeta/CD19-depleted stem cell transplant. The receptors shown here come from a male patient between 2 and 10 years old who had a stem cell transplant for chronic granulomatous disease, so the T cells may come from the graft donor. Both conserved end residues are part of each CDR3. A D gene is named only where the DNA matches it firmly. Not all rows give a size; the values are once, few, many and, for expanded clones, a class.

D gene,V gene,J gene,clone size,CDR3 DNA,CDR3 protein
.,TRBV12-3/TRBV12-4,TRBJ2-7,many,TGTGCCAGCAGTTTGGATCGGGGCGAGCAGTACTTC,CASSLDRGEQYF
.,TRBV6-5,TRBJ2-2,few,TGTGCCAGCAGTTACTCCAGGACGTCGAAGAACACCGGGGAGCTGTTTTTT,CASSYSRTSKNTGELFF
TRBD2,TRBV5-4,TRBJ2-7,.,TGTGCCAGCAGCACGCCCCGTAGCGGGGATTACGAGCAGTACTTC,CASSTPRSGDYEQYF
TRBD1,TRBV12-3/TRBV12-4,TRBJ1-2,many,TGTGCCAGCAGTTCGACCGGGGGGACAGGGGATGGGTATGGCTACACCTTC,CASSSTGGTGDGYGYTF
.,TRBV25-1,TRBJ1-2,many,TGTGCCAGCAGTCTGACTTCAGGGTCCCTCTATGGCTACACCTTC,CASSLTSGSLYGYTF
TRBD1,TRBV6-1,TRBJ2-2,few,TGTGCCAGCATCCCGTCGGGACAGCTCACCGGGGAGCTGTTTTTT,CASIPSGQLTGELFF
.,TRBV14,TRBJ2-6,many,TGTGCCAGCAGCCAAGACTCTGGGGCCAACGTCCTGACTTTC,CASSQDSGANVLTF
TRBD2,TRBV11-2,TRBJ2-3,many,TGTGCCAGCAGCTTATTCGCGGGGGGGCTGGTAGATACGCAGTATTTT,CASSLFAGGLVDTQYF
.,TRBV20-1,TRBJ2-3,many,TGCAGTGCTAGACCCGGGTACAGATCCACAGATACGCAGTATTTT,CSARPGYRSTDTQYF
.,TRBV7-9,TRBJ1-2,many,TGTGCCAGCAGCTTCCTCCGATGGGGGCGCCTAAACTATGGCTACACCTTC,CASSFLRWGRLNYGYTF
.,TRBV7-6,TRBJ2-7,many,TGTGCCAGCAGCTTAGAAGACGGGGACTACGAGCAGTACTTC,CASSLEDGDYEQYF
.,TRBV28,TRBJ2-6,many,TGTGCCAGCAGTTTATTCAACACTGGGGCCAACGTCCTGACTTTC,CASSLFNTGANVLTF
.,TRBV29-1,TRBJ2-7,many,TGCAGCGCGACAAGTACCTACGAGCAGTACTTC,CSATSTYEQYF
.,TRBV30,TRBJ2-5,few,TGTGCCTGGAGTCGAACTTCGCAAGAGACCCAGTACTTC,CAWSRTSQETQYF
.,TRBV27,TRBJ2-3,many,TGTGCCAGCAGTTTTAGGGCCCTTAGCACAGATACGCAGTATTTT,CASSFRALSTDTQYF
TRBD2,TRBV20-1,TRBJ2-1,many,TGCAGCCCGGTGGGTTTTAGCGGGATCTTCGATGAGCAGTTCTTC,CSPVGFSGIFDEQFF
TRBD1,TRBV11-1,TRBJ2-1,many,TGTGCCAGCAGCCTAAAAACGGGACAGAATTACAATGAGCAGTTCTTC,CASSLKTGQNYNEQFF
.,TRBV7-9,TRBJ2-1,many,TGTGCCAGCAGCGCCCTAACGGGTGCGGCCCCGAACAATGAGCAGTTCTTC,CASSALTGAAPNNEQFF
.,TRBV10-3,TRBJ2-7,many,TGTGCCATCAGTGATGTTGGCTCCTACGAGCAGTACTTC,CAISDVGSYEQYF
.,TRBV28,TRBJ1-1,many,TGTGCCAGCAGCCTCAGGGTTACTGAAGCTTTCTTT,CASSLRVTEAFF
TRBD2,TRBV7-9,TRBJ2-7,many,TGTGCCAGCAGCCTAGCGGAGACTTCCTACGAGCAGTACTTC,CASSLAETSYEQYF
.,TRBV6-6,TRBJ1-2,many,TGTGCCAGCACCGGAGGTGGCTACACCTTC,CASTGGGYTF
TRBD2,TRBV10-3,TRBJ2-3,many,TGTGCCGCCTCTATGGTGGCGGGAGGCACAGATACGCAGTATTTT,CAASMVAGGTDTQYF
.,TRBV27,TRBJ2-2,many,TGTGCCAGCAAGTCCGGTAGAGCGGAGACGAACACCGGGGAGCTGTTTTTT,CASKSGRAETNTGELFF
TRBD2,TRBV20-1,TRBJ2-3,many,TGCAGTGCTAGAGTTTTAGCGGGAGACACAGATACGCAGTATTTT,CSARVLAGDTDTQYF
TRBD1,TRBV20-1,TRBJ1-5,.,TGCTGTGCTACACATTTTACCGGGACAGGGAAGCTGCGCTATCAGCCCCAGCATTTT,CCATHFTGTGKLRYQPQHF
TRBD2,TRBV12-3/TRBV12-4,TRBJ2-1,many,TGTGCCAGCAGTTCATTTGGGGGAGGGCGTCTTGAGCAGTTCTTC,CASSSFGGGRLEQFF
.,TRBV10-3,TRBJ2-5,many,TGTGCCACCGGGCCACGGACTGGGGGGGAGACCCAGTACTTC,CATGPRTGGETQYF
TRBD1,TRBV28,TRBJ2-7,few,TGTGCCAGCAGTTCAGCCTCTACAGGGGTTACCTCCTACGAGCAGTACTTC,CASSSASTGVTSYEQYF
TRBD2,TRBV11-2,TRBJ2-1,many,TGTGCCAGCAGCTTCATGGCGGGAGGAGCCGATGAGCAGTTCTTC,CASSFMAGGADEQFF
TRBD2,TRBV30,TRBJ2-1,few,TGTGCCTGGAACCCAAGCGGGAGCTCCTACAATGAGCAGTTCTTC,CAWNPSGSSYNEQFF
TRBD1,TRBV29-1,TRBJ2-1,many,TGCAGCTACCAGCTCGGACAGGGGGTTCGTAATGAGCAGTTCTTC,CSYQLGQGVRNEQFF
.,TRBV28,TRBJ2-3,many,TGTGCCAGCAGTCCCCTCCCAACGGACCGGGGAGATACGCAGTATTTT,CASSPLPTDRGDTQYF
TRBD2,TRBV7-9,TRBJ2-1,many,TGTGCCAGCAGCTACCCCTTGGCCGGACTAGCGTGGAATGAGCAGTTCTTC,CASSYPLAGLAWNEQFF
TRBD2,TRBV10-3,TRBJ2-1,many,TGTGCCACGAAAAGCGGGAATGGGCTCAATGAGCAGTTCTTC,CATKSGNGLNEQFF
TRBD1,TRBV20-1,TRBJ2-2,many,TGCAGTGCTGTTGGACAGGGAGGACACAACTCGAACACCGGGGAGCTGTTTTTT,CSAVGQGGHNSNTGELFF
.,TRBV20-1,TRBJ2-5,many,TGCAGTGCTAGAGATGAAGTCCGACTTGAGACCCAGTACTTC,CSARDEVRLETQYF
TRBD1,TRBV27,TRBJ2-7,.,TGTGCCAGCGGCTGGACAGGGGGCTACGAGCAGTACTTC,CASGWTGGYEQYF
.,TRBV4-1,TRBJ1-3,.,TGCGCCAGCAGCCAACCGCCCCGGGGTGCGTACTCTGGAAACACCATATATTTT,CASSQPPRGAYSGNTIYF
TRBD2,TRBV19,TRBJ2-2,.,TGTGCCAGTAGTATGTCGGGGACTAGCGGAACCACCGGGGAGCTGTTTTTT,CASSMSGTSGTTGELFF
.,TRBV7-9,TRBJ1-1,many,TGTGCCAGCAGCCCGTGGCGTACTGAAGCTTTCTTT,CASSPWRTEAFF
.,TRBV29-1,TRBJ1-1,many,TGCAGCGGAGGACAGAAAGGGCAGAACACTGAAGCTTTCTTT,CSGGQKGQNTEAFF
.,TRBV3-1,TRBJ2-6,few,TGTGCCAGCAGCCACGGTGTGTCTGCGGGGGCCAACGTCCTGACTTTC,CASSHGVSAGANVLTF
TRBD1,TRBV20-1,TRBJ1-6,many,TGCAGTGCCCAGACAGGGGGTTCACCCCTCCACTTT,CSAQTGGSPLHF
.,TRBV6-2/TRBV6-3,TRBJ2-6,many,TGTGCCAGCAGTCGCCCCGAGACAGGGGCCAACGTCCTGACTTTC,CASSRPETGANVLTF
TRBD1,TRBV30,TRBJ1-2,.,TGTGCCTGGAGTTTTTTACAGGGGTATGGCTACACCTTC,CAWSFLQGYGYTF
TRBD1,TRBV6-2/TRBV6-3,TRBJ2-4,.,TGTGCCAGCAGTTTCGACAGGGCAATAGCCAAAAACATTCAGTACTTC,CASSFDRAIAKNIQYF
TRBD1,TRBV6-2/TRBV6-3,TRBJ1-1,many,TGTGCCAGCAGCAGGGACAGGGGAACTTTCTTT,CASSRDRGTFF
TRBD1,TRBV12-3/TRBV12-4,TRBJ2-4,many,TGTGCCAGCAGTCACGGCTCCGGGACAGGCCTAAACATTCAGTACTTC,CASSHGSGTGLNIQYF
TRBD2,TRBV5-1,TRBJ2-2,many,TGCGCCAGCAGCAAGGGACTAGCGGTCTACACCGGGGAGCTGTTTTTT,CASSKGLAVYTGELFF
TRBD1,TRBV7-2,TRBJ2-3,many,TGTGCCAGCAGCTTAGTCATGGGCCAGGGGGCGCAGTATTTT,CASSLVMGQGAQYF
TRBD2,TRBV9,TRBJ2-1,many,TGTGCCAGCAGCGTAGGACTAGCGGGGTACAATGAGCAGTTCTTC,CASSVGLAGYNEQFF
.,TRBV7-3,TRBJ2-5,many,TGTGCCAGCAGCTTAACCAGGGGTGAGACCCAGTACTTC,CASSLTRGETQYF